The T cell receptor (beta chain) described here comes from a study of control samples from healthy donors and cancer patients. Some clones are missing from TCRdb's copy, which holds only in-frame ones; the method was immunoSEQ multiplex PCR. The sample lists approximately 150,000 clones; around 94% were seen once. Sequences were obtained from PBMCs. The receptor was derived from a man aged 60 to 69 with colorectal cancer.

As DNA, the CDR3 is TGTGCCAGCAGCCAAGTCTGGGGTGGAGGCTACACCTTC. It yields the protein CASSQVWGGGYTF. V and J are TRBV3-1 (or the pseudogene TRBV3-2) and TRBJ1-2; no clear D gene. This CDR3 contains 13 residues. Germline V gives CDR1 LGHDT, CDR2 YNNKEL (reference sequence). V shed 1 base and J shed 8 bases, with 11 bases lying between them.